These 2 T cell receptor beta chains share one sample of origin, sequenced in a study of cytomegalovirus exposure and HLA in healthy donors. With 60 Vbeta and 13 Jbeta primers, the PCR was carried out. The protocol was immunoSEQ multiplex PCR, while the TCRdb copy is restricted to in-frame clones and leaves out a portion. The table has around 95,000 clones, around four fifths seen once. Sequencing input: PBMCs. All receptors derive from a man younger than 40 in good health and CMV-seropositive.

The chain joins TRBV7-9 to TRBJ1-4; 10 nucleotides align to TRBD1. CDR3 length: 16 amino acids. Germline-derived CDR1 and CDR2 are SEHNR and FQNEAQ (reference sequence). The trim removed 5 bases at V and 4 bases at J, leaving 7 bases unmatched. This CDR3 is CASSPSRTGGNEKLFF. The CDR3 bases are TGTGCCAGCAGCCCTAGTCGGACAGGGGGTAATGAAAAACTGTTTTTT.

The CDR3 loop is CASSQDHPTGTGELFF. CDR3 nucleotide sequence: TGTGCCAGCAGCCAAGATCACCCCACGGGCACCGGGGAGCTGTTTTTT. V and J are TRBV14 and TRBJ2-2; D is undetermined. There are 16 residues in the CDR3. Germline V gene sequence: CDR1 SGHDN, CDR2 FVKESK. The V end was cut by 0 bases, the J end by 4 bases, with 12 bases between.